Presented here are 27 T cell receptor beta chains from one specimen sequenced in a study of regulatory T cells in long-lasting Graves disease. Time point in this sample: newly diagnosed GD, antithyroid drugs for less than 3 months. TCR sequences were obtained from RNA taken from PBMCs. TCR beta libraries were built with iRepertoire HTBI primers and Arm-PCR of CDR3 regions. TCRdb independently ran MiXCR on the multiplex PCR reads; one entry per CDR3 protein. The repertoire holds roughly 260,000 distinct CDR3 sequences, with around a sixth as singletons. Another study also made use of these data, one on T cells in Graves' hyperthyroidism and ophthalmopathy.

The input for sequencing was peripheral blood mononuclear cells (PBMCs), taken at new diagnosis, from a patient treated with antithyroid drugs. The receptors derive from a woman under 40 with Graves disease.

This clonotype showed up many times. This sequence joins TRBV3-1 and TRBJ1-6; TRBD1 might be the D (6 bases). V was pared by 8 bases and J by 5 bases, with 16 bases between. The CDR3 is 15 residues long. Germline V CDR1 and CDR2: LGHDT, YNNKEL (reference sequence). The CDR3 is CASRRGASDNSPLHF. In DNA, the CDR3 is TGTGCCAGCCGGCGGGGGGCTAGCGATAATTCACCCCTCCACTTT.

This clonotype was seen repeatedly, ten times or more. CDR3 DNA sequence: TGCGCCAGCAGCCTGGGACAGCACCAAGAGACCCAGTACTTC. It is translated as CASSLGQHQETQYF. This chain joins TRBV5-1 and TRBJ2-5; TRBD1 matches at 7 bases. CDR3 size: 14 residues. Germline lookup yields CDR1 SGHRS and CDR2 YFSETQ. V lost 4 bases, J lost 0 bases, and 3 bases stayed unmatched. Filled out from reference TRBV5-1 and TRBJ2-5, the complete variable domain reads KAGVTQTPRYLIKTRGQQVTLSCSPISGHRSVSWYQQTPGQGLQFLFEYFSETQRNKGNFPGRFSGRQFSNSRSEMNVSTLELGDSALYLCASSLGQHQETQYFGPGTRLLVL.

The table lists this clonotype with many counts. The CDR3 is CASSVSGAGTYEQYF. CDR3 bases: TGTGCCAGCAGCGTTAGCGGGGCGGGCACCTACGAGCAGTACTTC. V gene TRBV9 combines with J gene TRBJ2-7; 8 nucleotides align to TRBD2. Germline CDR1 and CDR2: SGDLS and YYNGEE. J lost 2 bases, V lost 2 bases, and 6 bases had no gene match. This CDR3 has 15 residues.

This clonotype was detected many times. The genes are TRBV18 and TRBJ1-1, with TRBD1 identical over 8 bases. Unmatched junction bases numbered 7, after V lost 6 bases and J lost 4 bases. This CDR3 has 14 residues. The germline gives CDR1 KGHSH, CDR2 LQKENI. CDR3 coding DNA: TGTGCCAGCTCTCGCGGTACAGGGGGCACTGAAGCTTTCTTT. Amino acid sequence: CASSRGTGGTEAFF.

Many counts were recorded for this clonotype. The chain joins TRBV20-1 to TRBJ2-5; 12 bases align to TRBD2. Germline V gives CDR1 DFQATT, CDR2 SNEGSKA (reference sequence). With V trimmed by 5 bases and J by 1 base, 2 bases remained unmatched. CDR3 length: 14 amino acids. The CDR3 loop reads CSASLAGGQETQYF. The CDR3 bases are TGCAGTGCTTCACTAGCGGGGGGCCAAGAGACCCAGTACTTC.

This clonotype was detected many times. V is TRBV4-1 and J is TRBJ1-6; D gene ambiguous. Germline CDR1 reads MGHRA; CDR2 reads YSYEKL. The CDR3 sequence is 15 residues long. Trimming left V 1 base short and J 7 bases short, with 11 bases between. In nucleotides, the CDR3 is TGCGCCAGCAGCCAAGGGTCTCGGGGAAATTCACCCCTCCACTTT. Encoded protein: CASSQGSRGNSPLHF.

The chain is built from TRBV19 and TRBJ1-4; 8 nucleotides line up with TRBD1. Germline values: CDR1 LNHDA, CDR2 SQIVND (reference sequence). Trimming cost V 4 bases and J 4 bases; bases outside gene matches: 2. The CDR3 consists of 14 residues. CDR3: CASSTDRVNEKLFF. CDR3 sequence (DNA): TGTGCCAGTAGTACGGACAGGGTTAATGAAAAACTGTTTTTT. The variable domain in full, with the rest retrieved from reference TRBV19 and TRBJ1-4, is DGGITQSPKYLFRKEGQNVTLSCEQNLNHDAMYWYRQDPGQGLRLIYYSQIVNDFQKGDIAEGYSVSREKKESFPLTVTSAQKNPTAFYLCASSTDRVNEKLFFGSGTQLSVL.

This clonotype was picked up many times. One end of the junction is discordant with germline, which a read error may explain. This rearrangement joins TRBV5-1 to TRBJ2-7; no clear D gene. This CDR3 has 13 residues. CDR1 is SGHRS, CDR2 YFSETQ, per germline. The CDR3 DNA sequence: TGTGCCAGCAGCTTGCCTCTGTCCTACGAGCAGTACTTC. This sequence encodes CASSLPLSYEQYF.

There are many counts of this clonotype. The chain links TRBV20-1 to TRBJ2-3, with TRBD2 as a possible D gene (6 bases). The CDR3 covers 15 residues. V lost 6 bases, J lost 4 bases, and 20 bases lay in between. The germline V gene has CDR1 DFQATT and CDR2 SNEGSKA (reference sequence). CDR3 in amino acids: CSATSTSPLADTQYF. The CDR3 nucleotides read TGCAGTGCCACCTCCACTAGCCCCCTCGCAGATACGCAGTATTTT.

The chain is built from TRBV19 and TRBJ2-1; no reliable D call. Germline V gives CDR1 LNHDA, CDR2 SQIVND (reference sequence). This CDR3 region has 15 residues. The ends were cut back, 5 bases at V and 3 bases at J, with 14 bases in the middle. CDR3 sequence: CASSFSGSYYNEQFF. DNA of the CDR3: TGTGCCAGTAGTTTCTCTGGATCTTACTACAATGAGCAGTTCTTC.

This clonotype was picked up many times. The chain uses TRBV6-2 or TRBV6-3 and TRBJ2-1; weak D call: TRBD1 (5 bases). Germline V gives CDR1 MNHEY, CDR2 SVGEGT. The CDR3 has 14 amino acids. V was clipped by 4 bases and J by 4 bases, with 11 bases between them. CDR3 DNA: TGTGCCAGCAGTTCGTCGACAGCTTACAATGAGCAGTTCTTC. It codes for CASSSSTAYNEQFF.

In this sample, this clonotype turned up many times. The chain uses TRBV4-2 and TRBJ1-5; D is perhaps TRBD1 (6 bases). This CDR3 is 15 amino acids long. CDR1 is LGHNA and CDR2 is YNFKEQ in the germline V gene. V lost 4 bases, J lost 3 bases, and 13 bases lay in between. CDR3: CASSLGTNLNQPQHF. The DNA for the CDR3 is TGTGCCAGCAGCCTCGGGACAAACCTCAATCAGCCCCAGCATTTT.

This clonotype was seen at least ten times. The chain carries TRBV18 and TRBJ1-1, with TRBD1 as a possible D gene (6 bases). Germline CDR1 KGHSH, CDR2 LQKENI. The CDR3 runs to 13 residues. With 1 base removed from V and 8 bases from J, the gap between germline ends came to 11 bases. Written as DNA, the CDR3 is TGTGCCAGCTCACCACTTATGGGACAAGAAGCTTTCTTT. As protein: CASSPLMGQEAFF.

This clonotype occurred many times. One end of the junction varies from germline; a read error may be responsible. The CDR3 DNA follows: TGTGCCAACAGCTTGGCCGAGCGGGGAGCTTTCTTT. Protein: CANSLAERGAFF. V gene TRBV5-5 combines with J gene TRBJ1-1; D unresolved. Germline assignment: CDR1 SGHKS and CDR2 YYEKEE (reference sequence). CDR3 length: 12 residues. The variable domain in full, with the rest retrieved from reference TRBV5-5 and TRBJ1-1, is DAGVTQSPTHLIKTRGQQVTLRCSPISGHKSVSWYQQVLGQGPQFIFQYYEKEERGRGNFPDRFSARQFPNYSSELNVNALLLGDSALYLCANSLAERGAFFGQGTRLTVV.

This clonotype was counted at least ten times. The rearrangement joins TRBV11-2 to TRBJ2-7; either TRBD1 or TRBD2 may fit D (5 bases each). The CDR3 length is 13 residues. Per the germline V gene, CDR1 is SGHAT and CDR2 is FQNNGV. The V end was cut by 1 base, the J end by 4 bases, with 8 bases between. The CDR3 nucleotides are TGTGCCAGCAGCTTAGCGGGGCAGTACGAGCAGTACTTC. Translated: CASSLAGQYEQYF.

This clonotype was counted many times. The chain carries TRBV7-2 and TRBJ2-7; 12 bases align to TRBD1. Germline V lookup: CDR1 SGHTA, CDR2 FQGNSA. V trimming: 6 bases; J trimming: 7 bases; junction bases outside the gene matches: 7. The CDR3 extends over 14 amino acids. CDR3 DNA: TGTGCCAGCAGAAGGGGACAGGGGGCGAGGGAGCAGTACTTC. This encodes CASRRGQGAREQYF.

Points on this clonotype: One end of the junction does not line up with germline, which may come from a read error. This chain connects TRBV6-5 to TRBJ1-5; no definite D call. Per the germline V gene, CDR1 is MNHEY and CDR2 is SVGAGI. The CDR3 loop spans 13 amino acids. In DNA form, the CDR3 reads TGTGCCGGCAGTTTGGGAAAGAATCAGCCCCAGCATTTT. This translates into CAGSLGKNQPQHF.

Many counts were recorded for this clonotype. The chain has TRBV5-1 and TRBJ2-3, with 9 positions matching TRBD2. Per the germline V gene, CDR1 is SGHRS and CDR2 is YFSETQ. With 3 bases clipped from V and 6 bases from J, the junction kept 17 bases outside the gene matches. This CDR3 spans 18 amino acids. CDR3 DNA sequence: TGCGCCAGCAGCTCCGCTAGTTCCGGGCTGGCGGGGGGGGATACGCAGTATTTT. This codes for CASSSASSGLAGGDTQYF. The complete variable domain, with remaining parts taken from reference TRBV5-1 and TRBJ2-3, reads KAGVTQTPRYLIKTRGQQVTLSCSPISGHRSVSWYQQTPGQGLQFLFEYFSETQRNKGNFPGRFSGRQFSNSRSEMNVSTLELGDSALYLCASSSASSGLAGGDTQYFGPGTRLTVL.

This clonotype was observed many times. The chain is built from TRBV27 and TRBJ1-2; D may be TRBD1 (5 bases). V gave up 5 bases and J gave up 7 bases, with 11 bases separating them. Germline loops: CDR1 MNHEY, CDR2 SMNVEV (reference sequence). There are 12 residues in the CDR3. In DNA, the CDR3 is TGTGCCAGCAGTCCGGGTAGGGGTGGCTACACCTTC. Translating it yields CASSPGRGGYTF.

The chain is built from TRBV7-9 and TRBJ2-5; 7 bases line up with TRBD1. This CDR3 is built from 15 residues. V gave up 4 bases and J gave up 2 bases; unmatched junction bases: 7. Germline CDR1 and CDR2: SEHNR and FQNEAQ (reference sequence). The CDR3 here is CASSSTGTDQETQYF. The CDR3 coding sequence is TGTGCCAGCAGCTCAACCGGGACAGATCAAGAGACCCAGTACTTC.

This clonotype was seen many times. The CDR3 here is CASSPDRTGANVLTF. The DNA for the CDR3 is TGTGCCAGCAGCCCCGACAGAACTGGGGCCAACGTCCTGACTTTC. The V call is TRBV6-2 or TRBV6-3, the J call TRBJ2-6; perhaps TRBD1 as D (5 bases). Germline CDR1 is MNHEY and CDR2 is SVGEGT. V lost 6 bases and J lost 2, with 11 bases in between. The CDR3 spans 15 residues.

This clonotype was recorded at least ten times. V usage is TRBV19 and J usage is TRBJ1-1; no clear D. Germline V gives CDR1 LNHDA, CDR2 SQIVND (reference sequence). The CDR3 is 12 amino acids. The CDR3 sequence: CASQFMNTEAFF. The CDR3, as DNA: TGTGCTTCACAGTTCATGAACACTGAAGCTTTCTTT.

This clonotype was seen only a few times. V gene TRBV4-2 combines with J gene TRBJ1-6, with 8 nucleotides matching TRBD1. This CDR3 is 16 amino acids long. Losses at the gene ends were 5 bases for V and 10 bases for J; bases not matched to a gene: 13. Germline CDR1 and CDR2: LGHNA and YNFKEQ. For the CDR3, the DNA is TGTGCCAGCAGCGGGAGAGACAGGGGAATAAACTCACCCCTCCACTTT. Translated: CASSGRDRGINSPLHF.

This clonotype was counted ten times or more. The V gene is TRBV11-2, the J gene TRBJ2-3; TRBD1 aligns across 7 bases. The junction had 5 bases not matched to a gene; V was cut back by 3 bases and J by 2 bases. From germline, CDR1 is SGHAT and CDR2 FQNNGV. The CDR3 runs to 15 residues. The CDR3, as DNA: TGTGCCAGCAGCTTCCGGGACAGCTACACAGATACGCAGTATTTT. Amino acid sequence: CASSFRDSYTDTQYF.

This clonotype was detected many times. The CDR3 loop is CASSPSWGSYNEQFF. The CDR3 DNA is TGTGCCAGCAGCCCTTCCTGGGGCTCCTACAATGAGCAGTTCTTC. The V call is TRBV11-3, the J call TRBJ2-1; D is undetermined. Per germline, CDR1 SGHNT and CDR2 YENEEA. Trimming took off 5 bases at V and 0 bases at J, with 11 bases between the two ends. The CDR3 runs to 15 residues.

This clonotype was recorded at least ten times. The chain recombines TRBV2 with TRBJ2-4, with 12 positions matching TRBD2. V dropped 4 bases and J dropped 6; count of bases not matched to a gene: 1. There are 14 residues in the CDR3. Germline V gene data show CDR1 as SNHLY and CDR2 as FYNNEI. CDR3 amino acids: CASSGLAGANIQYF. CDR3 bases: TGTGCCAGCAGTGGACTAGCGGGAGCAAACATTCAGTACTTC.

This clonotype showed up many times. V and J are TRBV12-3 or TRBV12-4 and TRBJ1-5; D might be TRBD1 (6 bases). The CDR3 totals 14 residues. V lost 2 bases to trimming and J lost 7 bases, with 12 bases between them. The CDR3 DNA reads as TGTGCCAGCAGTTTATACAGGGACGGACAGCCCCAGCATTTT. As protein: CASSLYRDGQPQHF.